The 23 T cell receptor beta chains below were found in one sample sequenced in a study of blood T cell repertoires in COVID-19. Measured with immunoSEQ multiplex PCR; TCRdb has only the in-frame clones, and not every one. This sample has approximately 120,000 clones; around three quarters occur once, and the top ten carry 2% to 2.5%. Input material: peripheral blood. Every receptor here comes from a woman aged 70-85 years with acute or convalescent COVID-19.

The sample holds a few counts of this clone. The chain links TRBV28 to TRBJ2-2; D call uncertain. Germline CDR1 and CDR2: MDHEN and SYDVKM. This CDR3 has 10 residues. Trimming shortened V by 10 bases and J by 7 bases, and 7 bases separated the two germline ends. CDR3 in amino acids: CATSYGELFF. In DNA, the CDR3 is TGTGCCACCTCCTACGGGGAGCTGTTTTTT.

The chain has TRBV7-2 and TRBJ2-2; 8 bases agree with TRBD2. Germline lookup yields CDR1 SGHTA and CDR2 FQGNSA. The CDR3 runs to 15 residues. V was pared by 8 bases and J by 6 bases, with 11 bases of the junction left unmatched. For the CDR3, the DNA is TGTGCCAGCGGACCCGGGGGGGTGGCGGCCGGGGAGCTGTTTTTT. It encodes CASGPGGVAAGELFF.

The chain carries TRBV4-1 and TRBJ1-6, with 9 bases lining up with TRBD1. The germline V gene has CDR1 MGHRA and CDR2 YSYEKL. The junction had 5 bases not matched to a gene; V was cut back by 4 bases and J by 7 bases. The CDR3 runs 15 residues. This chain's CDR3 is CASSPTGTGNSPLHF. The CDR3 nucleotides read TGCGCCAGCAGCCCGACCGGGACAGGGAATTCACCCCTCCACTTT.

The rearrangement joins TRBV9 to TRBJ2-5, with 10 bases matching TRBD1. Germline V gene sequence: CDR1 SGDLS, CDR2 YYNGEE. V lost 0 bases and J lost 4; bases outside the gene matches: 3. This CDR3 has 15 residues. Here the CDR3 reads CASSVGDRGGETQYF. The DNA for the CDR3 is TGTGCCAGCAGCGTAGGGGACAGGGGTGGAGAGACCCAGTACTTC.

The chain couples TRBV15 to TRBJ2-1; TRBD2 matches at 9 bases. The J segment lost 2 bases and the V segment lost 4 bases, leaving 0 bases of the junction unmatched. Germline CDR1 reads LNHNV; CDR2 reads YYDKDF (reference sequence). The CDR3 sequence is 14 residues long. The CDR3 protein is CATSTSGTYNEQFF. As DNA, the CDR3 is TGTGCCACCAGCACTAGCGGGACCTACAATGAGCAGTTCTTC.

This clone was counted many times. The V gene is TRBV10-3, the J gene TRBJ2-2, with 9 bases identical to TRBD1. V was clipped by 6 bases and J by 4 bases; unmatched bases: 6. Germline V gene data show CDR1 as ENHRY and CDR2 as SYGVKD. This CDR3 has 15 amino acids. In DNA form, the CDR3 reads TGTGCCATCAGCCCCCCGACAGGGGGCACCGGGGAGCTGTTTTTT. It encodes CAISPPTGGTGELFF.

This chain connects TRBV20-1 to TRBJ2-3; perhaps TRBD2 as D (6 bases). Trimming stripped 3 bases from V and 3 bases from J, with 13 bases between. The germline gives CDR1 DFQATT, CDR2 SNEGSKA (reference sequence). This CDR3 region has 14 residues. The CDR3 spells CSASAGGETDTQYF. The CDR3 DNA follows: TGCAGTGCTAGTGCCGGCGGGGAGACAGATACGCAGTATTTT.

The V and J genes are TRBV4-2 and TRBJ2-4, with 7 bases aligning to TRBD2. Germline trimming cut 2 bases from V and 6 bases from J; bases unmatched to any gene: 10. Germline CDR1 LGHNA, CDR2 YNFKEQ. This CDR3 region has 16 residues. Here the CDR3 DNA reads TGTGCCAGCAGCCAACTTCGCGGGGGAGAGGGAAACATTCAGTACTTC. The encoded protein is CASSQLRGGEGNIQYF.

J is TRBJ1-1 and V is TRBV5-4, with TRBD1 matching over 8 bases. Trimming removed 4 bases from V and 1 base from J; junction bases left unmatched: 6. The CDR3 runs 15 residues. The V gene's germline CDR1 is SGHNT and CDR2 YYREEE (reference sequence). DNA for the CDR3: TGTGCCAGCAGCCCTAACAGGGGGGAGAACACTGAAGCTTTCTTT. It codes for CASSPNRGENTEAFF.

This sequence joins TRBV7-9 and TRBJ2-1, with D perhaps matching TRBD2 (6 bases). With 5 bases removed from V and 3 bases from J, the gap between germline ends came to 14 bases. Per the germline V gene, CDR1 is SEHNR and CDR2 is FQNEAQ (reference sequence). This CDR3 is 15 amino acids long. The CDR3 is CASSKAGGNYNEQFF. The CDR3 region has the DNA TGTGCCAGCAGCAAGGCTGGGGGGAACTACAATGAGCAGTTCTTC.

V is TRBV6-5 and J is TRBJ1-2; 7 nucleotides agree with TRBD1. Germline V gives CDR1 MNHEY, CDR2 SVGAGI. V trimming: 0 bases; J trimming: 5 bases; junction bases outside the gene matches: 6. This CDR3 is 15 amino acids long. CDR3 in amino acids: CASSYSGGGRYGYTF. DNA for the CDR3: TGTGCCAGCAGTTACTCAGGGGGCGGACGGTATGGCTACACCTTC.

V gene TRBV3-1 (or the pseudogene TRBV3-2) combines with J gene TRBJ2-2; TRBD1 agrees at 10 bases. Looked up from germline, CDR1 is LGHDT and CDR2 is YNNKEL (reference sequence). The CDR3 extends over 15 amino acids. The ends lost 4 bases at V and 5 bases at J; junction bases unmatched: 4. The CDR3 sequence: CASSRRTGGTGELFF. The DNA of the CDR3 is TGTGCCAGCAGCCGCCGGACAGGGGGTACCGGGGAGCTGTTTTTT.

Regarding this clone: This may be a read error, as it is one base from a much larger clone. The sample contains more than one DNA sequence encoding this CDR3. The genes are TRBV7-2 and TRBJ2-7; TRBD2 agrees at 7 bases. The ends lost 5 bases at V and 10 bases at J; junction bases unmatched: 17. Germline CDR1 is SGHTA and CDR2 is FQGNSA. The CDR3 has 15 residues. The CDR3 reads CASSPHGGGGIEQYF. The CDR3 region has the DNA TGTGCCAGCAGCCCCCATGGGGGGGGAGGAATAGAACAGTACTTC.

The chain carries TRBV5-6 and TRBJ2-1; 8 bases are a match to TRBD1. J was trimmed by 14 bases and V by 3 bases; bases with no gene match: 7. Germline CDR1 SGHDT, CDR2 YYEEEE. The CDR3 consists of 12 residues. CDR3 protein: CASSYSDREEFF. Written as DNA, the CDR3 is TGTGCCAGCAGCTACTCGGACAGGGAGGAGTTCTTC.

This chain uses TRBV6-5 with TRBJ2-1; D ambiguous. This CDR3 is built from 14 residues. Looked up from germline, CDR1 is MNHEY and CDR2 is SVGAGI. Trimming cost V 4 bases and J 6 bases, with 13 bases left between them. The CDR3 sequence is CASSWQSSGNEQFF. Here the CDR3 DNA reads TGTGCCAGCAGTTGGCAATCGTCAGGCAATGAGCAGTTCTTC.

Written as DNA, the CDR3 is TGTGCCAGCAGCGGACCGGGACTAGCGGGAGAGTTCACAGATACGCAGTATTTT. Amino acid sequence: CASSGPGLAGEFTDTQYF. V usage is TRBV9 and J usage is TRBJ2-3; 14 nucleotides agree with TRBD2. J lost 2 bases, V lost 3 bases, and 8 bases had no gene match. Germline loops: CDR1 SGDLS, CDR2 YYNGEE. The CDR3 loop spans 18 amino acids.

This chain uses TRBV7-9 with TRBJ1-1, with 9 bases matching TRBD1. The CDR3 covers 16 residues. The J segment lost 1 base and the V segment lost 5 bases, leaving 8 bases of the junction unmatched. Germline CDR1 SEHNR, CDR2 FQNEAQ (reference sequence). CDR3 DNA: TGTGCCAGCAGCCAGGGACAGGGAACGTGGAACACTGAAGCTTTCTTT. This codes for CASSQGQGTWNTEAFF.

The chain carries TRBV5-4 and TRBJ2-5; TRBD1 is a possible D gene (6 bases). Germline loops: CDR1 SGHNT, CDR2 YYREEE (reference sequence). V was pared by 3 bases and J by 4 bases, with 10 bases between. The CDR3 has 13 amino acids. CDR3 sequence reads: CASSSLQGETQYF. CDR3 sequence (DNA): TGTGCCAGCAGCTCGTTACAGGGAGAGACCCAGTACTTC. The whole variable domain, filled in from reference TRBV5-4 and TRBJ2-5, reads ETGVTQSPTHLIKTRGQQVTLRCSSQSGHNTVSWYQQALGQGPQFIFQYYREEENGRGNFPPRFSGLQFPNYSSELNVNALELDDSALYLCASSSLQGETQYFGPGTRLLVL.

The rearrangement joins TRBV4-3 to TRBJ1-2; possible D gene TRBD1, 5 bases. The length of the CDR3 is 14 residues. Trimming shortened V by 1 base and J by 8 bases, and 14 bases separated the two germline ends. Germline CDR1 is LGHNA and CDR2 is YSLEER. CDR3 protein: CASSQVGGGSGYTF. CDR3 in DNA: TGCGCCAGCAGCCAAGTAGGCGGGGGGTCGGGCTACACCTTC.

This chain links TRBV3-1 (or the pseudogene TRBV3-2) with TRBJ2-1, with 9 bases matching TRBD1. CDR1 and CDR2 (germline): LGHDT, YNNKEL (reference sequence). The length of the CDR3 is 16 residues. J was trimmed by 5 bases and V by 6 bases; bases with no gene match: 11. The CDR3 spells CASSFVRTGENNEQFF. CDR3 nucleotide sequence: TGTGCCAGCAGTTTTGTCAGGACAGGGGAGAACAATGAGCAGTTCTTC.

In DNA form, the CDR3 reads TGCGCCAGCAGCCAAGAAGATGGAGACACCGGGGAGCTGTTTTTT. Translated: CASSQEDGDTGELFF. This chain joins TRBV4-1 and TRBJ2-2; D call uncertain. The V and J ends lost 0 bases and 3 bases respectively, with 8 bases between them. CDR1 is MGHRA and CDR2 is YSYEKL in the germline V gene. This CDR3 contains 15 residues.

The V call is TRBV11-3, the J call TRBJ2-1; no firm D call. Trimming removed 0 bases from V and 6 bases from J, with 12 bases in between. There are 15 residues in the CDR3. The germline gives CDR1 SGHNT, CDR2 YENEEA. CDR3 nucleotide sequence: TGTGCCAGCAGCTTAGACGGTGGGCTCAGCAATGAGCAGTTCTTC. Its protein is CASSLDGGLSNEQFF.

The V and J genes are TRBV18 and TRBJ1-4; 7 bases map to TRBD1. CDR1 is KGHSH and CDR2 is LQKENI in the germline V gene. The ends lost 3 bases at V and 3 bases at J; junction bases unmatched: 1. The CDR3 loop spans 14 amino acids. CDR3 sequence reads: CASSPGQSNEKLFF. In DNA form, the CDR3 reads TGTGCCAGCTCACCGGGACAGTCTAATGAAAAACTGTTTTTT.